The 11 T cell receptor beta chains in this list originate from one sample, sequenced in a study of blood T cell repertoires in COVID-19. Method: immunoSEQ multiplex PCR; TCRdb's copy keeps in-frame clones and lacks some. The table lists 250,000 to 350,000 clones, around 91% of them singletons. The sample comprised PBMCs or T cells enriched from blood (not recorded which). Receptor source: a woman aged 18-29 years with acute COVID-19.

V and J are TRBV10-3 and TRBJ1-2; D might be TRBD1 (5 bases). Germline CDR1 is ENHRY and CDR2 is SYGVKD. V was clipped by 5 bases and J by 6 bases, with 13 bases between them. The CDR3 is made up of 13 amino acids. The CDR3 protein is CAISFDGGDGYTF. The DNA of the CDR3 is TGTGCCATCAGTTTTGACGGGGGAGATGGCTACACCTTC.

The rearrangement uses TRBV30 and TRBJ2-7; tentative D call: TRBD2 (6 bases). Germline assignment: CDR1 GTSNPN and CDR2 SVGIG (reference sequence). The CDR3 totals 13 residues. Trimming removed 4 bases at V and 3 bases at J, with 13 bases between. The CDR3 DNA is TGTGCCTGGACCTGGGACGGGAGCTACGAGCAGTACTTC. Translated: CAWTWDGSYEQYF.

This chain links TRBV18 with TRBJ2-1; TRBD2 aligns across 14 bases. Germline assignment: CDR1 KGHSH and CDR2 LQKENI. Germline trimming cut 2 bases from V and 7 bases from J; bases unmatched to any gene: 4. The CDR3 spans 16 residues. The CDR3 DNA reads as TGTGCCAGCTCACCAGGGACTAGCGGGAGACGTAATGAGCAGTTCTTC. Its protein product is CASSPGTSGRRNEQFF.

The chain is built from TRBV28 and TRBJ2-7; D gene uncertain. Germline V CDR1 and CDR2: MDHEN, SYDVKM. Trimming stripped 5 bases from V and 1 base from J, with 12 bases between. The CDR3 loop spans 14 amino acids. The CDR3 is CASSPLAGSYEQYF. CDR3 nucleotide sequence: TGTGCCAGCAGTCCTCTCGCCGGGTCCTACGAGCAGTACTTC.

The chain has TRBV3-1 (or the pseudogene TRBV3-2) and TRBJ2-7, with D unresolved. Germline V gene lookup returns CDR1 LGHDT and CDR2 YNNKEL (reference sequence). This CDR3 is built from 15 residues. V was cut by 2 bases and J by 1 base, with 12 bases left in between. The CDR3 DNA follows: TGTGCCAGCAGCCAAAGTCCCCCCAGGTCCTACGAGCAGTACTTC. Protein sequence: CASSQSPPRSYEQYF.

V is TRBV4-3 and J is TRBJ2-1, with a tentative D call TRBD2 (5 bases). The germline V gene encodes CDR1 LGHNA and CDR2 YSLEER. This CDR3 is built from 17 residues. Trimming removed 1 base from V and 4 bases from J, with 17 bases in between. CDR3: CASSQVYASLSYNEQFF. In DNA form, the CDR3 reads TGCGCCAGCAGCCAAGTTTACGCTAGCCTCAGTTACAATGAGCAGTTCTTC.

The chain joins TRBV7-9 to TRBJ2-7; D is possibly TRBD2 (6 bases). Trimming stripped 1 base from V and 4 bases from J, with 11 bases between. This CDR3 spans 14 amino acids. The germline V gene has CDR1 SEHNR and CDR2 FQNEAQ (reference sequence). As DNA, the CDR3 is TGTGCCAGCAGCTTAGTTGGGACTTCGTACGAGCAGTACTTC. As protein: CASSLVGTSYEQYF. The entire variable domain, with the rest obtained from reference TRBV7-9 and TRBJ2-7, is as follows: DTGVSQNPRHKITKRGQNVTFRCDPISEHNRLYWYRQTLGQGPEFLTYFQNEAQLEKSRLLSDRFSAERPKGSFSTLEIQRTEQGDSAMYLCASSLVGTSYEQYFGPGTRLTVT.

This clone has only a few counts. The chain is built from TRBV19 and TRBJ2-2, with TRBD1 matching 12 bases. CDR3 length: 15 amino acids. J was trimmed by 5 bases and V by 8 bases; bases with no gene match: 6. Looked up from germline, CDR1 is LNHDA and CDR2 is SQIVND (reference sequence). Written as DNA, the CDR3 is TGTGCCAGTGGTTCGGGACAGGGGGCGACCGGGGAGCTGTTTTTT. It translates to CASGSGQGATGELFF.

This clone came up once. Written as DNA, the CDR3 is TGTGCCAGCAGTGTAGCCGGGACAGGGGAACTCTACGAGCAGTACTTC. It is translated as CASSVAGTGELYEQYF. V gene TRBV28 combines with J gene TRBJ2-7; 10 nucleotides match TRBD1. Germline lookup yields CDR1 MDHEN and CDR2 SYDVKM. V shed 5 bases, J shed 3 bases, and the junction held 10 bases outside the gene matches. CDR3 length: 16 residues.

The CDR3 here is CATSDPGNIQYF. CDR3 nucleotides: TGTGCCACCAGTGATCCCGGAAACATTCAGTACTTC. The J gene is TRBJ2-4, the V gene TRBV24-1; D call uncertain. CDR3 length: 12 residues. Between the trimmed V and J ends, which lost 3 bases and 6 bases, there was a span of 5 bases. CDR1 is KGHDR and CDR2 is SFDVKD in the germline V gene.

This chain joins TRBV5-8 and TRBJ1-5, with 7 nucleotides matching TRBD1. This CDR3 has 15 residues. Germline V gene sequence: CDR1 SGHTS, CDR2 YDEGEE. V shed 5 bases and J 3 bases; nucleotides not matched to a gene: 8. The chain's CDR3 is CASSLGQVINQPQHF. The CDR3 DNA reads TGTGCCAGCAGTCTAGGACAGGTAATCAATCAGCCCCAGCATTTT.